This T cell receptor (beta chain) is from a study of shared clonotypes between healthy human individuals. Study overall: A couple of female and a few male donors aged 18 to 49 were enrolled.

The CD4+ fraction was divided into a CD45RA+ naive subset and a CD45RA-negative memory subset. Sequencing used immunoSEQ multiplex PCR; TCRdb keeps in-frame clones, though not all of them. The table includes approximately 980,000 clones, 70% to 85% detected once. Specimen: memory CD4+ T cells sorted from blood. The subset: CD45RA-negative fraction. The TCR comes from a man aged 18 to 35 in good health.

The CDR3 reads CASSLGGVAYEQYF. The DNA for the CDR3 is TGTGCCAGCTCATTGGGAGGAGTCGCCTACGAGCAGTACTTC. The chain combines TRBV18 with TRBJ2-7, with a possible D match to TRBD2 (6 bases). Germline CDR1 is KGHSH and CDR2 is LQKENI. V lost 5 bases to trimming and J lost 2 bases, with 13 bases between them. The CDR3 extends over 14 amino acids.